This TCR beta chain came from a study of blood T cell repertoires in COVID-19. The overall study: Whether acute or convalescent, the COVID-19 samples came from the United States, Italy and Spain. In each case, the material was cDNA or gDNA derived from T cells, B-cell-depleted T cells, or PBMCs.

Followed over time, Seattle patients had been enrolled while infection was active. Original processing methods: How many nucleated cells were present was estimated from reference gene primer amplification. Libraries were prepared by immunoSEQ multiplex PCR; TCRdb keeps only in-frame clonotypes and omits some of them. That table gives V, J and clone size, and the DNA gave D and trimming. The sample lists about 200,000 clones; approximately 78% were seen once. CDR1 is SGHTA and CDR2 is FQGNSA in the germline V gene. The CDR3 has 15 residues. The ends lost 0 bases at V and 3 bases at J; junction bases unmatched: 4.

The TCR was taken from a woman older than 75 with COVID-19, enrolled during active disease. The rearrangement joins TRBV7-2 to TRBJ2-7, with 8 bases lining up with TRBD2. Sequencing was carried out using peripheral blood. The CDR3 DNA follows: TGTGCCAGCAGCTTAGCGACAAGCGGGGGCTACGAGCAGTACTTC. As protein: CASSLATSGGYEQYF.